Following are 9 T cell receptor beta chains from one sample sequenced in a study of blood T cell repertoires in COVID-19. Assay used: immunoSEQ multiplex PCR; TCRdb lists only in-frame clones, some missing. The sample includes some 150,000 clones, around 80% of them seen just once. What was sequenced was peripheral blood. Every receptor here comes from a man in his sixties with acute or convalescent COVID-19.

The CDR3 loop is CASSPSGVTEAFF. The CDR3 nucleotides read TGTGCCAGTAGTCCATCGGGGGTCACTGAAGCTTTCTTT. The V and J genes are TRBV19 and TRBJ1-1, with TRBD1 as a possible D gene (5 bases). With 5 bases removed from V and 4 bases from J, the gap between germline ends came to 11 bases. This CDR3 spans 13 amino acids. Germline loops: CDR1 LNHDA, CDR2 SQIVND (reference sequence).

The CDR3 DNA reads TGTGCCAGCAGCTCGGGAAGCACAGGGAGAACTGAAGCTTTCTTT. Translation gives CASSSGSTGRTEAFF. V gene TRBV5-5 combines with J gene TRBJ1-1, with D tentatively TRBD1 (6 bases). The CDR3 consists of 15 residues. V shed 3 bases and J shed 5 bases, with 17 bases lying between them. Germline lookup yields CDR1 SGHKS and CDR2 YYEKEE (reference sequence).

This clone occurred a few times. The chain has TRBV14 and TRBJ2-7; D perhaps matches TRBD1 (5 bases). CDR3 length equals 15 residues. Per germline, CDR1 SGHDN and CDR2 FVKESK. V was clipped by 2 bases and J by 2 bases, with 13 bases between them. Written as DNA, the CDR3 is TGTGCCAGCAGCCAATTTGTACAGGCCACCTACGAGCAGTACTTC. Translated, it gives CASSQFVQATYEQYF.

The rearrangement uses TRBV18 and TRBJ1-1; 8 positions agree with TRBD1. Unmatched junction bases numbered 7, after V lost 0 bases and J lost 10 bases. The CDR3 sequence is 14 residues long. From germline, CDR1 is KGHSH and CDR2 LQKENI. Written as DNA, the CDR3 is TGTGCCAGCTCACCACCAGGGACAGGTTATGGAGCTTTCTTT. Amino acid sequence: CASSPPGTGYGAFF.

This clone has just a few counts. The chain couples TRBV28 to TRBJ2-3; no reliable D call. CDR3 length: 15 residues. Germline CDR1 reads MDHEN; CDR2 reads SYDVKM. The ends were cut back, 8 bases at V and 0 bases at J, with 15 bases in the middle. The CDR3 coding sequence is TGTGCCAGCCCTCCTCCGAGGCAGAGCACAGATACGCAGTATTTT. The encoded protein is CASPPPRQSTDTQYF.

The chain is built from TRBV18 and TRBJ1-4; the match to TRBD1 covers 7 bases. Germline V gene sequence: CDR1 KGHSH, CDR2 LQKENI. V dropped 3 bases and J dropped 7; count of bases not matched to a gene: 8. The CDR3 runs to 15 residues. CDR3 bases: TGTGCCAGCTCACCTACAGGGGAAGGGAGTGAAAAACTGTTTTTT. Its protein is CASSPTGEGSEKLFF.

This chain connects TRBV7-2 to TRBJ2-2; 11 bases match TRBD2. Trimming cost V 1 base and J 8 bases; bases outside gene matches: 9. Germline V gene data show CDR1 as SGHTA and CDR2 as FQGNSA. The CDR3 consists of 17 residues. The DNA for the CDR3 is TGTGCCAGCAGCTTAGTGGGGGGTACTAGCGGGAGTGGGGAGCTGTTTTTT. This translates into CASSLVGGTSGSGELFF.

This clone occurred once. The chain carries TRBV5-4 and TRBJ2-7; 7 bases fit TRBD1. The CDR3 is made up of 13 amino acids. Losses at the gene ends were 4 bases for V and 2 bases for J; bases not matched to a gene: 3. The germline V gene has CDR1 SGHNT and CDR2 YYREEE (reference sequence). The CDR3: CASSRQGPYEQYF. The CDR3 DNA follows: TGTGCCAGCAGCCGACAGGGCCCCTACGAGCAGTACTTC.

CDR3 sequence reads: CASSYSTGGRETQYF. CDR3 in DNA: TGTGCCAGCAGTTACTCGACAGGGGGCAGAGAGACCCAGTACTTC. J is TRBJ2-5 and V is TRBV6-5, with 10 bases fitting TRBD1. This CDR3 has 15 amino acids. Germline assignment: CDR1 MNHEY and CDR2 SVGAGI. The ends lost 0 bases at V and 4 bases at J; junction bases unmatched: 2.